The clone carrying this TCR beta chain was counted many times. This CDR3 region has 16 residues. Trimming stripped 7 bases from V and 3 bases from J, with 19 bases between. Germline V gene lookup returns CDR1 SGHVS and CDR2 FQNEAQ. This record belongs to a study of T cells in Graves' hyperthyroidism and ophthalmopathy. The investigators amplified TCR beta CDR3 regions from RNA transcripts. Carried out on the TCR CDR3, a first-round RT-PCR used the HTBI primer set. TCRdb reprocessed the multiplex PCR reads via MiXCR and lists one record per CDR3 protein. The sample has hundreds of thousands of distinct CDR3 sequences; 16% are singletons.

This chain joins TRBV7-8 and TRBJ2-1; possible D gene TRBD1, 6 bases. The sequence was obtained from a woman under 30 with Graves' hyperthyroidism. The sample consisted of blood. As DNA, the CDR3 is TGTGCCAGCACCCGAAACGGGCAGGGGTACTACAATGAGCAGTTCTTC. Protein product: CASTRNGQGYYNEQFF.